These 24 T cell receptor beta chains originate from one sample sequenced in a study of OX40 agonist ivuxolimab in advanced cancers. Sequencing was performed with immunoSEQ multiplex PCR; in TCRdb, only in-frame clones are kept and a portion is missing. The sample lists approximately 60,000 clones, roughly 84% occurring once. The sequences come from CD4+ or CD8+ T cells sorted from blood, collected in a trial of the OX40 agonist ivuxolimab. These TCRs come from an adult with an advanced solid tumor such as melanoma, head and neck, liver or kidney cancer.

The V call is TRBV11-2, the J call TRBJ1-6; TRBD1 might be the D (6 bases). V lost 0 bases to trimming and J lost 6 bases, with 12 bases between them. Germline V gene lookup returns CDR1 SGHAT and CDR2 FQNNGV. CDR3 size: 16 residues. CDR3 nucleotide sequence: TGTGCCAGCAGCTTAGATCCGGGGGGCGGTAATTCACCCCTCCACTTT. This sequence encodes CASSLDPGGGNSPLHF.

Comments on this clone: At the DNA level, this CDR3 is encoded by other sequences in the same sample as well. The chain joins TRBV6-5 to TRBJ2-7; the match to TRBD1 covers 8 bases. Germline CDR1 reads MNHEY; CDR2 reads SVGAGI. The CDR3 loop spans 14 amino acids. Germline trimming cut 2 bases from V and 6 bases from J; bases unmatched to any gene: 6. The CDR3 DNA sequence: TGTGCCAGCAGTTACGACAGGGGTGGCGTCGAGCAGTACTTC. It specifies CASSYDRGGVEQYF.

V usage is TRBV4-1 and J usage is TRBJ2-3; 7 bases match TRBD2. CDR1 MGHRA and CDR2 YSYEKL come from the germline V gene. With 6 bases clipped from V and 2 bases from J, the junction kept 8 bases outside the gene matches. The CDR3 has 15 amino acids. The CDR3 bases are TGCGCCAGCAGACCGACGGGACTAACCACAGATACGCAGTATTTT. Its translation: CASRPTGLTTDTQYF.

This rearrangement joins TRBV6-1 to TRBJ1-1; D is undetermined. V was clipped by 6 bases and J by 0 bases, with 11 bases between them. CDR3 length: 14 residues. From germline, CDR1 is MNHNS and CDR2 SASEGT. The CDR3 sequence is CASRYGFMNTEAFF. The CDR3 DNA follows: TGTGCCAGCAGGTACGGTTTTATGAACACTGAAGCTTTCTTT.

DNA for the CDR3: TGTGCCAGCTCACTTACGGACGGAGGAAAAGGAAACACCATATATTTT. Amino acids: CASSLTDGGKGNTIYF. V and J are TRBV18 and TRBJ1-3; D is unclear. CDR3 size: 16 residues. Per the germline V gene, CDR1 is KGHSH and CDR2 is LQKENI. Trimming cost V 4 bases and J 4 bases, with 17 bases left between them. Together with reference TRBV18 and TRBJ1-3, the CDR3 gives the full variable domain: NAGVMQNPRHLVRRRGQEARLRCSPMKGHSHVYWYRQLPEEGLKFMVYLQKENIIDESGMPKERFSAEFPKEGPSILRIQQVVRGDSAAYFCASSLTDGGKGNTIYFGEGSWLTVV.

The rearrangement uses TRBV5-6 and TRBJ1-5; D not resolved. The CDR3 totals 15 residues. V was pared by 0 bases and J by 1 base, with 8 bases between. CDR1 is SGHDT, CDR2 YYEEEE, per germline. The CDR3 spells CASSLGGQSNQPQHF. Written as DNA, the CDR3 is TGTGCCAGCAGCTTGGGAGGGCAGAGCAATCAGCCCCAGCATTTT.

J is TRBJ2-7 and V is TRBV2; D is possibly TRBD2 (5 bases). The CDR3 sequence is 12 residues long. Trimming stripped 5 bases from V and 3 bases from J, with 8 bases between. The V gene's germline CDR1 is SNHLY and CDR2 FYNNEI. DNA of the CDR3: TGTGCCAGCAGTAGCCGGGGCTACGAGCAGTACTTC. The encoded protein is CASSSRGYEQYF.

The chain combines TRBV6-5 with TRBJ2-7; D is ambiguous. Germline lookup yields CDR1 MNHEY and CDR2 SVGAGI. Trimming removed 2 bases from V and 3 bases from J, with 8 bases in between. CDR3 length: 13 amino acids. The CDR3 is CASSYRPYYEQYF. CDR3 nucleotide sequence: TGTGCCAGCAGTTACCGGCCGTACTACGAGCAGTACTTC.

This chain uses TRBV19 with TRBJ2-3; perhaps TRBD2 as D (6 bases). CDR1 and CDR2 from the germline V gene are LNHDA and SQIVND (reference sequence). The CDR3 is 15 residues long. V was trimmed by 3 bases and J by 5 bases, leaving 15 bases between them. The DNA for the CDR3 is TGTGCCAGTAGTATCGGCGGGGTAGGGGAAGATACGCAGTATTTT. Amino acids: CASSIGGVGEDTQYF.

The rearrangement joins TRBV7-2 to TRBJ1-5; D ambiguous. CDR3 length: 13 residues. V dropped 5 bases and J dropped 4 bases, with 9 bases sitting between them. In germline, CDR1 is SGHTA, CDR2 FQGNSA. The CDR3 loop is CASSESSNQPQHF. CDR3 nucleotide sequence: TGTGCCAGCAGCGAATCAAGTAATCAGCCCCAGCATTTT.

The genes are TRBV28 and TRBJ1-2, with D unresolved. The CDR3 spans 15 residues. Germline values: CDR1 MDHEN, CDR2 SYDVKM. Trimming stripped 6 bases from V and 4 bases from J, with 18 bases between. Written as DNA, the CDR3 is TGTGCCAGCAGCCCTCCGATGGAGTCTATCTATGGCTACACCTTC. Protein product: CASSPPMESIYGYTF.

The chain carries TRBV5-8 and TRBJ1-2; no definite D call. Trimming removed 5 bases from V and 8 bases from J, with 1 base in between. The CDR3 spans 8 residues. CDR1 and CDR2 from the germline V gene are SGHTS and YDEGEE. CDR3 DNA: TGTGCCAGCAGAGGCTACACCTTC. It encodes CASRGYTF.

The chain uses TRBV5-4 and TRBJ2-1; D perhaps matches TRBD1 (6 bases). The CDR3 totals 17 residues. V was cut by 4 bases and J by 0 bases, with 17 bases left in between. Germline V CDR1 and CDR2: SGHNT, YYREEE (reference sequence). CDR3 in amino acids: CASSHKRDTSSYNEQFF. In nucleotides, the CDR3 is TGTGCCAGCAGCCATAAAAGGGACACGAGCTCCTACAATGAGCAGTTCTTC.

The chain links TRBV19 to TRBJ2-7, with TRBD1 matching 9 bases. Germline V gene lookup returns CDR1 LNHDA and CDR2 SQIVND (reference sequence). CDR3 size: 13 residues. V lost 6 bases to trimming and J lost 3 bases; unmatched junction nucleotides: 3. The DNA of the CDR3 is TGTGCCAGTAGAGGGACAGGGCGCTACGAGCAGTACTTC. Protein sequence: CASRGTGRYEQYF.

This chain joins TRBV28 and TRBJ1-1; D unclear. The germline CDR1 and CDR2 sequences are MDHEN and SYDVKM. Trimming removed 7 bases at V and 3 bases at J, with 24 bases between. This CDR3 contains 17 residues. The DNA of the CDR3 is TGTGCCAGCAACCCTTGGGCCACGTCTGCGGTGGACACTGAAGCTTTCTTT. Translated, it gives CASNPWATSAVDTEAFF.

The rearrangement links TRBV15 to TRBJ2-3, with 8 bases lining up with TRBD2. Germline CDR1 and CDR2: LNHNV and YYDKDF (reference sequence). This CDR3 region has 16 residues. The ends lost 1 base at V and 3 bases at J; junction bases unmatched: 6. Here the CDR3 reads CATSRAAGGNTDTQYF. CDR3 nucleotides: TGTGCCACCAGCAGAGCCGCGGGGGGCAATACAGATACGCAGTATTTT.

The chain has TRBV6-5 and TRBJ2-1, with 8 bases lining up with TRBD1. The CDR3 sequence is 14 residues long. Germline lookup yields CDR1 MNHEY and CDR2 SVGAGI. The V and J ends lost 6 bases and 5 bases, in that order; junction bases with no gene match: 6. CDR3 sequence: CASRTGGGNNEQFF. CDR3 sequence (DNA): TGTGCCAGCAGAACAGGGGGTGGGAACAATGAGCAGTTCTTC.

The rearrangement joins TRBV2 to TRBJ2-7; the match to TRBD2 covers 12 bases. The CDR3 contains 14 residues. Germline lookup yields CDR1 SNHLY and CDR2 FYNNEI. The trim removed 6 bases at V and 6 bases at J, leaving 6 bases unmatched. DNA of the CDR3: TGTGCCAGCAGGTTCGGACTAGCGGGACCCGAGCAGTACTTC. It yields the protein CASRFGLAGPEQYF.

The V gene is TRBV5-8, the J gene TRBJ2-3, with no clear D. The CDR3 has 11 residues. Trimming took 3 bases from V and 5 from J, leaving 4 bases between them. Germline CDR1 is SGHTS and CDR2 is YDEGEE. CDR3 DNA sequence: TGTGCCAGCAGCTCCCTAGATACGCAGTATTTT. Translation gives CASSSLDTQYF.

The J gene is TRBJ1-1, the V gene TRBV7-9, with 7 bases identical to TRBD1. Germline V gene sequence: CDR1 SEHNR, CDR2 FQNEAQ (reference sequence). J gave up 11 bases and V 8 bases, and 14 bases lay outside the gene matches. The CDR3 is 13 residues long. CDR3 residues: CASPPEGGPPAFF. Written as DNA, the CDR3 is TGTGCCAGCCCCCCGGAAGGGGGCCCTCCCGCTTTCTTT.

This clone has just one count. DNA for the CDR3: TGTGCCAGCAGCCCGGACAGGGTGGCAGATACGCAGTATTTT. Translation: CASSPDRVADTQYF. This chain uses TRBV6-1 with TRBJ2-3; TRBD1 agrees at 8 bases. Germline V lookup: CDR1 MNHNS, CDR2 SASEGT. This CDR3 has 14 residues. J lost 4 bases, V lost 6 bases, and 6 bases had no gene match.

The chain joins TRBV4-3 to TRBJ2-3; a weak D match, TRBD2 (6 bases). CDR3 length: 16 amino acids. The germline gives CDR1 LGHNA, CDR2 YSLEER. V was clipped by 1 base and J by 6 bases, with 17 bases between them. The CDR3 DNA follows: TGCGCCAGCAGCCAAGGGTGGGGGGTCAAGGGGGATACGCAGTATTTT. It specifies CASSQGWGVKGDTQYF.

The V gene is TRBV5-1, the J gene TRBJ2-7; 10 bases map to TRBD2. CDR1 is SGHRS, CDR2 YFSETQ, per germline. This CDR3 contains 16 residues. The junction had 7 bases not matched to a gene; V was cut back by 4 bases and J by 0 bases. The CDR3 DNA reads TGCGCCAGCAGCCCGGGGGCTAGCGGGAGCTCCTACGAGCAGTACTTC. This codes for CASSPGASGSSYEQYF.

This chain links TRBV19 with TRBJ2-3, with TRBD2 matching 13 bases. Germline V gives CDR1 LNHDA, CDR2 SQIVND (reference sequence). J was trimmed by 3 bases and V by 7 bases; bases with no gene match: 13. The CDR3 spans 18 residues. The CDR3: CASTPGGLAGTRTDTQYF. CDR3 nucleotide sequence: TGTGCCAGTACCCCAGGGGGACTAGCGGGAACAAGAACAGATACGCAGTATTTT. Looking up the rest from reference TRBV19 and TRBJ2-3 gives the full variable domain: DGGITQSPKYLFRKEGQNVTLSCEQNLNHDAMYWYRQDPGQGLRLIYYSQIVNDFQKGDIAEGYSVSREKKESFPLTVTSAQKNPTAFYLCASTPGGLAGTRTDTQYFGPGTRLTVL.